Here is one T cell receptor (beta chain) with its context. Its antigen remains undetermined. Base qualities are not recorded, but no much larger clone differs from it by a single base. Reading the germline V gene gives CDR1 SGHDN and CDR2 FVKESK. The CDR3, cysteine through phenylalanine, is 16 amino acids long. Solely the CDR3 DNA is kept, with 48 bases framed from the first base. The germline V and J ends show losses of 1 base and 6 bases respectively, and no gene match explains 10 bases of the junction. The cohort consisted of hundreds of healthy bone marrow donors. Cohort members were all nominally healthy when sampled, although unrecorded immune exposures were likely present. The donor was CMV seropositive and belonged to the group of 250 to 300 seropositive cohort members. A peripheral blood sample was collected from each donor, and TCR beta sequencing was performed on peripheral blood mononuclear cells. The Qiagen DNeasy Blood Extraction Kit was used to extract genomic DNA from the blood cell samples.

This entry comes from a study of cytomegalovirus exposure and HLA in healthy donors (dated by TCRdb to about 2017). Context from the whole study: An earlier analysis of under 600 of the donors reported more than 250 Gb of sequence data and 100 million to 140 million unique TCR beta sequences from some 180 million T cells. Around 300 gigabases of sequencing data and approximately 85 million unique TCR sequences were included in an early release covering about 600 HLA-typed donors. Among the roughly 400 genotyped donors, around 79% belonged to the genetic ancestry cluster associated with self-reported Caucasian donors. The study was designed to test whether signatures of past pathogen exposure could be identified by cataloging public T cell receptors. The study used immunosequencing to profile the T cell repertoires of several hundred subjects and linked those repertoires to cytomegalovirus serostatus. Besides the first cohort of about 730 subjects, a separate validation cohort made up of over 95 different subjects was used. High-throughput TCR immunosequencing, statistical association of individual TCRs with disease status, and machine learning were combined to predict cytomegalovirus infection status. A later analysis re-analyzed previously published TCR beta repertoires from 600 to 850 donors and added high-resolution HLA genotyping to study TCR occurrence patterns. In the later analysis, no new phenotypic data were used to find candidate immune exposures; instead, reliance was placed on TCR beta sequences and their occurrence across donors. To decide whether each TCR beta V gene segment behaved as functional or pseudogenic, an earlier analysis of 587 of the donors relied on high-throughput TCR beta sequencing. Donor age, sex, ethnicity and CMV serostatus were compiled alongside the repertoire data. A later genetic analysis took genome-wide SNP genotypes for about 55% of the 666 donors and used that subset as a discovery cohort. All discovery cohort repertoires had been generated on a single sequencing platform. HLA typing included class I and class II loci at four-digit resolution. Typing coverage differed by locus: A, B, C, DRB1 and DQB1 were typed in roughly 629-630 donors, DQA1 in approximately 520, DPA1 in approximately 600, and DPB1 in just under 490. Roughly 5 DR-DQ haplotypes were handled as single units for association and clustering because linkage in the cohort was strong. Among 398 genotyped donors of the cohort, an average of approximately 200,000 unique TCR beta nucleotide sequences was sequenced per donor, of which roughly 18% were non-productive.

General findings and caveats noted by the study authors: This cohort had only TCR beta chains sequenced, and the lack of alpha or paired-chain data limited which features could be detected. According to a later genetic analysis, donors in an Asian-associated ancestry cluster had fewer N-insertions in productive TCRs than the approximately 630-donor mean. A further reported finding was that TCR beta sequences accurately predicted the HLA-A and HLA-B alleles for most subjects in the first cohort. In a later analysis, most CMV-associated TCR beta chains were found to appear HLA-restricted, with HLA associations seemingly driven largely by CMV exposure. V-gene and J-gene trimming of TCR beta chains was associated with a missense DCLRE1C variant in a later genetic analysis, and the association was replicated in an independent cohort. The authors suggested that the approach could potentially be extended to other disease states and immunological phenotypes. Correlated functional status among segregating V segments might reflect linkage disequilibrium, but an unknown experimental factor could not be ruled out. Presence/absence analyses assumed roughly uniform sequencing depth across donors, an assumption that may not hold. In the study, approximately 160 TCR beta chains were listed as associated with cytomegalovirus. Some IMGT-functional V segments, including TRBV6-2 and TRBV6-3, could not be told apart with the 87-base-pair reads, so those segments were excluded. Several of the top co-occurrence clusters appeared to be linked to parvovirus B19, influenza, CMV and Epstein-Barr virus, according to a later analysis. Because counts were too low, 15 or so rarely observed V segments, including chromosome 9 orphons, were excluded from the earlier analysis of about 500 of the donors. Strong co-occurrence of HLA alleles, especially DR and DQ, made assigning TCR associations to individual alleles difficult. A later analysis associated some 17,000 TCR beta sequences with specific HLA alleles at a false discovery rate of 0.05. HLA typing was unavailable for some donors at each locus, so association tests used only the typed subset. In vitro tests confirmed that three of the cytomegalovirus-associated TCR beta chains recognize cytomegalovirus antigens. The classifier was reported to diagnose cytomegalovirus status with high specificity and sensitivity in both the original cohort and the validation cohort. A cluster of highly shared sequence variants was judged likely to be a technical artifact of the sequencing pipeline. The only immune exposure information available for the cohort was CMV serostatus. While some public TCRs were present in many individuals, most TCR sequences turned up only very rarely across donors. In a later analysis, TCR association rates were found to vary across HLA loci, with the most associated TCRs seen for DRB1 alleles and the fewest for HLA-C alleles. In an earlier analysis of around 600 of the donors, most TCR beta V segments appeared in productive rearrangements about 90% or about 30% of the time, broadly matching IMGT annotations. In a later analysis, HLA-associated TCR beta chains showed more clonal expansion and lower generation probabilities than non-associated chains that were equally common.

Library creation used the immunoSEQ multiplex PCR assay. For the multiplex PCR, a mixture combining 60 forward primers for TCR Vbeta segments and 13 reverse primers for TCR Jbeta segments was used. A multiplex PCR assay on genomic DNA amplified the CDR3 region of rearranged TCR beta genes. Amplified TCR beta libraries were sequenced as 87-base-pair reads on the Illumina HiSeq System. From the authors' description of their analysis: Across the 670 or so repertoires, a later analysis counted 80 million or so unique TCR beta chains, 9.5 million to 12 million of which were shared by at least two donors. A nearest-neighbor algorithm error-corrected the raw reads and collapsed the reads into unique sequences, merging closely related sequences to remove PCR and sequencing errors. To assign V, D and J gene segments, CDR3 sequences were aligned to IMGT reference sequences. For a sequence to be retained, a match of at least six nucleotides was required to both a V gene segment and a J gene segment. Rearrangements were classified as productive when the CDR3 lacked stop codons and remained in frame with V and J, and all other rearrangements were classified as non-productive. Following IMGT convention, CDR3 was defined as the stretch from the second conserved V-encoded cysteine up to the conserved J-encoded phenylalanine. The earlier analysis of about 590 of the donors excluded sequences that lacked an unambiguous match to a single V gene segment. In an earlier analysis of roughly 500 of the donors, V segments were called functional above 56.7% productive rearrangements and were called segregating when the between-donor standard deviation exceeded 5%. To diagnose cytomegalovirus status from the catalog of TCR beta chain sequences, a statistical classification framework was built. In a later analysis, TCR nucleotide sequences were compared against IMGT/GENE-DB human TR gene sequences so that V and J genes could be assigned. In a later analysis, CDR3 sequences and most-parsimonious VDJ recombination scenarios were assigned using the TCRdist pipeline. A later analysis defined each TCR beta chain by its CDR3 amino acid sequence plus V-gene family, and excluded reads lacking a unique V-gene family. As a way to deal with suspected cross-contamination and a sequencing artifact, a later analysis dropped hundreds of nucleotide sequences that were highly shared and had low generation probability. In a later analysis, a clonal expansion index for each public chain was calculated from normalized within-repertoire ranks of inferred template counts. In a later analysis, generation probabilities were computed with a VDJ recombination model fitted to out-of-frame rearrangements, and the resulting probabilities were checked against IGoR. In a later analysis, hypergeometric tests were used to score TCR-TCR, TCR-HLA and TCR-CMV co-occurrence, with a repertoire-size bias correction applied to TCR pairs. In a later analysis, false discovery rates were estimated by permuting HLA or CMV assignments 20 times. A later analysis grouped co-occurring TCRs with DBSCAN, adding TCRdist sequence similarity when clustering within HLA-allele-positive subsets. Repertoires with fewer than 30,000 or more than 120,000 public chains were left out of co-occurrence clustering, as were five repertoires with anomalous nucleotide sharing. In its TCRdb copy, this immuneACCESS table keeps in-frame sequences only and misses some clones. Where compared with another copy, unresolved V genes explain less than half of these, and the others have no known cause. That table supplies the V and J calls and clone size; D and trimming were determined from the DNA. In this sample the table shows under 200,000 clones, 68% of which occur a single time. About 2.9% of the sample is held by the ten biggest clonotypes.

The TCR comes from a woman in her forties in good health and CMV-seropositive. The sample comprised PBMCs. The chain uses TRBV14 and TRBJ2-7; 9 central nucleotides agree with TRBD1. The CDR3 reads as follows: CASSQGGTGTGCEQYF. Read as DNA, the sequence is TGTGCCAGCAGCCAAGGGGGCACCGGGACAGGGTGCGAGCAGTACTTC.